One sample yielded the 12 T cell receptor beta chains listed below, sequenced in a study of T cell responses to AZD1222 COVID-19 vaccine. The method was immunoSEQ multiplex PCR; TCRdb's version includes in-frame clones alone and lacks a portion of them. The sample holds tens of thousands of clones, 60% to 80% seen once. The sequencing here drew on peripheral blood, taken 28 days after the second AZD1222 dose. The source of these receptors is an adult who received the AZD1222 COVID-19 vaccine.

V usage is TRBV27 and J usage is TRBJ2-7; 15 bases fit TRBD2. From germline, CDR1 is MNHEY and CDR2 SMNVEV (reference sequence). The CDR3 totals 16 residues. V gave up 11 bases and J gave up 2 bases; unmatched junction bases: 10. The CDR3 loop reads CAGLGTSGRLPYEQYF. In nucleotides, the CDR3 is TGTGCCGGGTTGGGGACTAGCGGGAGGTTGCCCTACGAGCAGTACTTC.

This chain joins TRBV6-5 and TRBJ1-4; D might be TRBD1 (5 bases). This CDR3 has 15 residues. V was trimmed by 6 bases and J by 0 bases, leaving 11 bases between them. Per germline, CDR1 MNHEY and CDR2 SVGAGI. The DNA of the CDR3 is TGTGCCAGCAGCCCGACAGTTTCAACTAATGAAAAACTGTTTTTT. The encoded protein is CASSPTVSTNEKLFF.

With regard to this clone: Other DNA sequences in this sample translate to the same CDR3. The gene calls are TRBV6-5 and TRBJ2-1; 8 nucleotides match TRBD1. The germline gives CDR1 MNHEY, CDR2 SVGAGI. Trimming removed 0 bases from V and 5 bases from J; junction bases left unmatched: 3. The CDR3 consists of 15 residues. CDR3 DNA: TGTGCCAGCAGTTACTCAGGACAGGGCAACAATGAGCAGTTCTTC. Translating gives CASSYSGQGNNEQFF.

The chain couples TRBV7-8 to TRBJ1-2; 7 nucleotides match TRBD1. The CDR3 runs to 16 residues. Germline V CDR1 and CDR2: SGHVS, FQNEAQ. V lost 1 base to trimming and J lost 6 bases; unmatched junction nucleotides: 11. This chain's CDR3 is CASSLGPRQGVNGYTF. For the CDR3, the DNA is TGTGCCAGCAGCTTAGGCCCGAGACAGGGTGTAAATGGCTACACCTTC.

The chain has TRBV27 and TRBJ1-6; D remains unclear. Trimming took off 6 bases at V and 10 bases at J, with 13 bases between the two ends. Germline CDR1 is MNHEY and CDR2 is SMNVEV (reference sequence). The CDR3 loop spans 13 amino acids. CDR3: CASRVAGRSPLHF. The CDR3 coding sequence is TGTGCCAGCAGAGTCGCCGGGAGGTCACCCCTCCACTTT.

The rearrangement uses TRBV6-2 or TRBV6-3 and TRBJ1-4; 8 bases fit TRBD1. V was clipped by 1 base and J by 5 bases; unmatched bases: 3. Germline assignment: CDR1 MNHEY and CDR2 SVGEGT. The CDR3 is made up of 15 amino acids. As DNA, the CDR3 is TGTGCCAGCAGTTACTTCGGACAGGGAAATGAAAAACTGTTTTTT. It specifies CASSYFGQGNEKLFF.

This chain links TRBV29-1 with TRBJ1-5; tentative D call: TRBD1 (6 bases). With 6 bases removed from V and 6 bases from J, the gap between germline ends came to 18 bases. Germline V lookup: CDR1 SQVTM, CDR2 ANQGSEA. The CDR3 runs 14 residues. Here the CDR3 reads CSVRGGGAGQPQHF. DNA for the CDR3: TGCAGCGTGCGAGGGGGTGGGGCTGGTCAGCCCCAGCATTTT. The full variable domain, completed using reference TRBV29-1 and TRBJ1-5, is SAVISQKPSRDICQRGTSLTIQCQVDSQVTMMFWYRQQPGQSLTLIATANQGSEATYESGFVIDKFPISRPNLTFSTLTVSNMSPEDSSIYLCSVRGGGAGQPQHFGDGTRLSIL.

In DNA, the CDR3 is TGTGCCAGCAAAGCGGGGCAGAGCACAGATACGCAGTATTTT. Protein sequence: CASKAGQSTDTQYF. The chain combines TRBV10-3 with TRBJ2-3; 7 bases align to TRBD2. Trimming cost V 10 bases and J 0 bases; bases outside gene matches: 7. The CDR3 contains 14 residues. Germline assignment: CDR1 ENHRY and CDR2 SYGVKD.

This clone was seen only once. The rearrangement links TRBV27 to TRBJ2-5, with 8 nucleotides matching TRBD2. The CDR3 runs 15 residues. Germline CDR1 and CDR2: MNHEY and SMNVEV (reference sequence). The junction had 8 bases not matched to a gene; V was cut back by 3 bases and J by 5 bases. The DNA for the CDR3 is TGTGCCAGCAGTTTTCGGGGCGGCGGGGGGGAGACCCAGTACTTC. Translated, it gives CASSFRGGGGETQYF.

This sequence joins TRBV20-1 and TRBJ2-1; perhaps TRBD2 as D (7 bases). In germline, CDR1 is DFQATT, CDR2 SNEGSKA (reference sequence). This CDR3 contains 14 residues. The ends were cut back, 3 bases at V and 6 bases at J, with 15 bases in the middle. The CDR3 spells CSASLRGASNEQFF. The CDR3 bases are TGCAGTGCTAGTCTTCGGGGGGCCTCCAATGAGCAGTTCTTC.

As to this clone: Other DNA sequences in this specimen translate into the identical CDR3. CDR3 DNA sequence: TGTGCCAGTAGTTTTGGACTAGCGGAGACCCAGTACTTC. Encoded protein: CASSFGLAETQYF. This chain connects TRBV19 to TRBJ2-5; 9 bases match TRBD2. Germline CDR1 is LNHDA and CDR2 is SQIVND (reference sequence). The CDR3 consists of 13 residues. V lost 5 bases and J lost 5; bases outside the gene matches: 3.

The chain is built from TRBV5-5 and TRBJ1-1; D might be TRBD1 (5 bases). Germline CDR1 and CDR2: SGHKS and YYEKEE (reference sequence). V was cut by 0 bases and J by 10 bases, with 10 bases left in between. This CDR3 is 12 amino acids long. The CDR3 here is CASSLAGGIAFF. Written as DNA, the CDR3 is TGTGCCAGCAGCTTGGCGGGGGGGATAGCTTTCTTT.